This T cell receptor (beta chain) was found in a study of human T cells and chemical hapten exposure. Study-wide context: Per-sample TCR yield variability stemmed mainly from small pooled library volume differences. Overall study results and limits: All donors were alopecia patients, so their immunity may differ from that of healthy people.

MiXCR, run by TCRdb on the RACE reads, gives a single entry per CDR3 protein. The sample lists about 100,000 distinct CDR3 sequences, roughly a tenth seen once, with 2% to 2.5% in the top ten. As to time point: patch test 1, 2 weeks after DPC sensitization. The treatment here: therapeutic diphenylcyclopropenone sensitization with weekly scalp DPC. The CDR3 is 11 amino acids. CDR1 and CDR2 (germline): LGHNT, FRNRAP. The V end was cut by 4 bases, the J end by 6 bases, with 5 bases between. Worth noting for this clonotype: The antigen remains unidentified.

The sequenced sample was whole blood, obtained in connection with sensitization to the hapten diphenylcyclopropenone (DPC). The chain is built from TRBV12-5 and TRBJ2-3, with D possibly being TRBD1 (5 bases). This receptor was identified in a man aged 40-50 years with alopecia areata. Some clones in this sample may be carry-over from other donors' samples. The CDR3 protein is CASGYRDTQYF. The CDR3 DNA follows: TGTGCTAGTGGTTACAGGGATACGCAGTATTTT.